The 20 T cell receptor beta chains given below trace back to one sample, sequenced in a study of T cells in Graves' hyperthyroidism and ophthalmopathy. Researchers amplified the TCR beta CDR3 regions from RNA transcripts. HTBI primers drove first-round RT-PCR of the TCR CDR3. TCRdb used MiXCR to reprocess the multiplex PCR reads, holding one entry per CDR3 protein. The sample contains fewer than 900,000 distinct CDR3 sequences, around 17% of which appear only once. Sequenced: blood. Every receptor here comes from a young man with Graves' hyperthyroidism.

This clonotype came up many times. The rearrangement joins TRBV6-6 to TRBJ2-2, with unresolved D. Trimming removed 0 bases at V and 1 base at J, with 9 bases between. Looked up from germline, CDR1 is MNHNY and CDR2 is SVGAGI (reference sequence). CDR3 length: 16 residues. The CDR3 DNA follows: TGTGCCAGCAGTTACTCGAGGAATCAGAACACCGGGGAGCTGTTTTTT. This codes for CASSYSRNQNTGELFF.

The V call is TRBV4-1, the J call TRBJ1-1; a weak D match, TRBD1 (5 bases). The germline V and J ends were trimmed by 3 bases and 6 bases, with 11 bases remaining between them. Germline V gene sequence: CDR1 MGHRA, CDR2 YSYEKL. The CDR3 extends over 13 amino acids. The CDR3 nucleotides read TGCGCCAGCAGCCACGGGGGTCGGGCTGAAGCTTTCTTT. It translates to CASSHGGRAEAFF.

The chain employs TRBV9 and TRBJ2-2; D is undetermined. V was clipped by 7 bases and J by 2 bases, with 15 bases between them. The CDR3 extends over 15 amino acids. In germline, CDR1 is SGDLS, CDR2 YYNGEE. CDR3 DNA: TGTGCCAGCGGCAACCTGGCCATTAACACCGGGGAGCTGTTTTTT. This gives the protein CASGNLAINTGELFF.

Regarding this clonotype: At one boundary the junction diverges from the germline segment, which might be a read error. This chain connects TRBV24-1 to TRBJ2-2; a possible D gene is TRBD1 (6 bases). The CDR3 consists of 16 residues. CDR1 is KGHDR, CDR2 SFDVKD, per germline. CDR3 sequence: CATSDLETGITGELFF. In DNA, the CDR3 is TGTGCCACCAGTGATTTGGAGACAGGCATCACCGGAGAGCTGTTTTTT.

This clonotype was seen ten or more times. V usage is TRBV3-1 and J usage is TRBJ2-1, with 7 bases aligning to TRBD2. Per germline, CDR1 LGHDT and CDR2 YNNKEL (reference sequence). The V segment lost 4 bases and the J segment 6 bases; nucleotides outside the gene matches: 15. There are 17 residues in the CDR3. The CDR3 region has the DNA TGTGCCAGCAGCCTTCTTCACCTAGCGGTCCGCCGCAATGAGCAGTTCTTC. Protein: CASSLLHLAVRRNEQFF.

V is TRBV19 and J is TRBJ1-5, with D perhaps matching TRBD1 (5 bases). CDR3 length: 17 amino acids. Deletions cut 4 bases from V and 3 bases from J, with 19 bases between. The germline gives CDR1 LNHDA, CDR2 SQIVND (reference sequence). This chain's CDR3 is CASSSRRARADNQPQHF. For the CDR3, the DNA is TGTGCCAGTAGTAGCCGCCGGGCCAGGGCCGACAATCAGCCCCAGCATTTT.

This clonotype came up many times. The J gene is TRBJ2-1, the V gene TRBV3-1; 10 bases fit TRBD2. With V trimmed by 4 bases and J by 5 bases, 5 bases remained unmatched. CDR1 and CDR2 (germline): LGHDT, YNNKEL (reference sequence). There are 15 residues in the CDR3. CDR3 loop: CASSLLAGPNNEQFF. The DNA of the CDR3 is TGTGCCAGCAGCCTACTAGCGGGGCCTAACAATGAGCAGTTCTTC.

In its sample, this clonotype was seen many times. The CDR3 DNA reads TGTGCCAGCAGCGACGGACCCGAGCAGTTCTTC. This sequence encodes CASSDGPEQFF. The chain joins TRBV7-9 to TRBJ2-1; D is unresolved. CDR1 is SEHNR and CDR2 is FQNEAQ in the germline V gene (reference sequence). CDR3 length: 11 amino acids. V dropped 5 bases and J dropped 10 bases, with 9 bases sitting between them.

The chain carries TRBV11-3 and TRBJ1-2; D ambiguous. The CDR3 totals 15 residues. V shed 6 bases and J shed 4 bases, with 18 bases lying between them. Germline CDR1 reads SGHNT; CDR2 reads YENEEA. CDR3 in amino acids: CASRSGREGGYGYTF. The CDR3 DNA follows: TGTGCCAGCAGATCCGGGAGGGAGGGAGGCTATGGCTACACCTTC.

The CDR3, as DNA: TGTGCCAGCACCTGGCCCGTAGGGGGGCACACCGGGGAGCTGTTTTTT. The encoded protein is CASTWPVGGHTGELFF. The chain is built from TRBV28 and TRBJ2-2, with D tentatively TRBD1 or TRBD2 (6 bases each). V lost 7 bases to trimming and J lost 3 bases, with 18 bases between them. The CDR3 is made up of 16 amino acids. Germline lookup yields CDR1 MDHEN and CDR2 SYDVKM.

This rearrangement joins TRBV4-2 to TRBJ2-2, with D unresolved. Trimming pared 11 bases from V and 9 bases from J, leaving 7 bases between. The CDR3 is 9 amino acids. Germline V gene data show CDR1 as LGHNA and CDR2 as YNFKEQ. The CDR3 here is CADPWELFF. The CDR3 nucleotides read TGTGCCGACCCGTGGGAGCTGTTTTTT.

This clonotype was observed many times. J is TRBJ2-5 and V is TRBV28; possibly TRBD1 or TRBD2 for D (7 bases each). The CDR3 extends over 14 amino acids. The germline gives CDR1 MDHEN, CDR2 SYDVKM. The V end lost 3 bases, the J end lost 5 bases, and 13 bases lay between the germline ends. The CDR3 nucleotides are TGTGCCAGCAGTTTGGGAGGGGGCTGGGAGACCCAGTACTTC. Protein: CASSLGGGWETQYF.

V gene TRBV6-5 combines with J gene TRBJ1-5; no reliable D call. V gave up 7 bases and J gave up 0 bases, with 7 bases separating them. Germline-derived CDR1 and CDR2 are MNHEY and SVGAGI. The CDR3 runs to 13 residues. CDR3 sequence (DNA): TGTGCCAGCAATTATGGTAGCAATCAGCCCCAGCATTTT. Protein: CASNYGSNQPQHF.

The CDR3 sequence: CASSESREAGEQFF. DNA of the CDR3: TGCGCCAGCAGTGAGTCGCGTGAGGCCGGTGAGCAGTTCTTC. J is TRBJ2-1 and V is TRBV10-1; D is unresolved. CDR1 is WNHNN, CDR2 SYGVQD, per germline (reference sequence). V was clipped by 0 bases and J by 9 bases, with 12 bases between them. The CDR3 has 14 amino acids.

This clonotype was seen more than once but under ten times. This CDR3 reads CASSEWRGRATEAFF. Written as DNA, the CDR3 is TGCGCCAGCAGTGAGTGGAGGGGGCGTGCCACTGAAGCTTTCTTT. The gene calls are TRBV10-2 and TRBJ1-1; 7 nucleotides line up with TRBD1. Unmatched junction bases numbered 6, after V lost 1 base and J lost 4 bases. The V gene's germline CDR1 is WSHSY and CDR2 SAAADI. The CDR3 consists of 15 residues.

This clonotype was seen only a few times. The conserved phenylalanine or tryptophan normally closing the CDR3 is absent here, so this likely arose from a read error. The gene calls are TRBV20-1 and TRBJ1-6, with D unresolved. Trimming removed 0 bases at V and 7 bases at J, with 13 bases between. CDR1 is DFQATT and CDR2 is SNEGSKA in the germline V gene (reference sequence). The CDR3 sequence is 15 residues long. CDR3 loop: CSARDPLLLNSPLHL. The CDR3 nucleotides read TGCAGTGCTAGAGATCCCCTACTGCTGAATTCACCCCTCCACCTT.

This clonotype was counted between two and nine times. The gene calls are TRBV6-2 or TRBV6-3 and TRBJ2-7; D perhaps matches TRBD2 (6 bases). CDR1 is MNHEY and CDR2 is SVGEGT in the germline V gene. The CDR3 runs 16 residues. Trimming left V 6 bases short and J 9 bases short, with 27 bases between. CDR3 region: CASSPWDFGGRRGQYF. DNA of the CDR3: TGTGCCAGCAGCCCATGGGACTTCGGCGGCCGGCGGGGGCAGTACTTC.

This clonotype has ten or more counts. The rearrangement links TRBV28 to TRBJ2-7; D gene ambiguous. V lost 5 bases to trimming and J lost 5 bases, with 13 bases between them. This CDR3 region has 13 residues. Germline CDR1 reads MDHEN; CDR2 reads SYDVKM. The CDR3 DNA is TGTGCCAGCAGTGTCGTAGAGAGCGACGAGCAGTACTTC. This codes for CASSVVESDEQYF.

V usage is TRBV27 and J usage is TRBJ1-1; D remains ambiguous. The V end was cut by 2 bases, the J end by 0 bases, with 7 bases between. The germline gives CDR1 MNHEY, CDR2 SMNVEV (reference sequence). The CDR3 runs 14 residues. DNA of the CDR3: TGTGCCAGCAGTTTAAGGCCTTTGAACACTGAAGCTTTCTTT. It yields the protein CASSLRPLNTEAFF.

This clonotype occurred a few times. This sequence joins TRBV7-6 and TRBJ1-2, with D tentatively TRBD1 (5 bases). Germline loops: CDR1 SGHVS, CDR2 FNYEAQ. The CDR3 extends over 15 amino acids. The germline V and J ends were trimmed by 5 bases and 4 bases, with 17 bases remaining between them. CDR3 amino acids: CASSPSPGGVYGYTF. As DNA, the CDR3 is TGTGCCAGCAGCCCTAGCCCGGGGGGAGTCTATGGCTACACCTTC.